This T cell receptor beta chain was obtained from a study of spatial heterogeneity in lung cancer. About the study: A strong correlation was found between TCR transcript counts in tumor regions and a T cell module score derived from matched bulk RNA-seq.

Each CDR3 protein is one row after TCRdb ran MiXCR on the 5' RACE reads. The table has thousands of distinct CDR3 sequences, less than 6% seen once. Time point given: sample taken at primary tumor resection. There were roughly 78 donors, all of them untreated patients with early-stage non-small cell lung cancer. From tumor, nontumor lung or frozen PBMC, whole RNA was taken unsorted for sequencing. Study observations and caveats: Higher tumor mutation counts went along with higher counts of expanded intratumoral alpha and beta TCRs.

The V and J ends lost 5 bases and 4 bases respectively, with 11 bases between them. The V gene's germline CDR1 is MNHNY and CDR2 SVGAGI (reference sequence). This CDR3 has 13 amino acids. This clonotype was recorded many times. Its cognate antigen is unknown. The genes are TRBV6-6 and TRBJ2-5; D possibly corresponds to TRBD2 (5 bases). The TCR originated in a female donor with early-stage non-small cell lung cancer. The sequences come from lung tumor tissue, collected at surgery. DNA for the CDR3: TGTGCCAGCAGTCTCGTGGGAGCAGAGACCCAGTACTTC. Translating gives CASSLVGAETQYF.